The rows below give T cell receptor beta chains drawn from one sample of a study of blood T cell repertoires in COVID-19. Method: immunoSEQ multiplex PCR; TCRdb's copy keeps in-frame clones and lacks some. The sample lists about 180,000 clones, about 88% occurring once. The sequenced sample consisted of PBMCs or T cells enriched from blood (not recorded which). These receptors originate from a woman between 35 and 50 years old with acute COVID-19. Each CDR3 is given with its conserved first and last residue. Only some rows state a clone size, as once, few, many or a class for expanded clones.

V gene	J gene	clone size	CDR3 protein
TRBV11-3	TRBJ1-1	few	CASSLGQGQGNTEAFF
TRBV4-3	TRBJ1-2	-	CASSQAEGSGYTF
TRBV2	TRBJ2-3	few	CASSGAGASTDTQYF
TRBV5-1	TRBJ1-1	-	CASSRDRGTEAFF
TRBV2	TRBJ1-3	-	CASRPIRGSGNTIYF
TRBV2	TRBJ1-2	-	CASRGLSGYTF
TRBV7-2	TRBJ2-7	-	CASSPPVAGGAYEQYF
TRBV18	TRBJ2-1	-	CASSPKREEQFF
TRBV5-1	TRBJ1-1	once	CASSPWEGNMGNTEAFF
TRBV3-1/TRBV3-2	TRBJ2-3	-	CASSSGLAQGTDTQYF
TRBV30	TRBJ1-4	-	CAWSGRTGEKLFF
TRBV19	TRBJ1-5	-	CASTPRRQNQPQHF
TRBV19	TRBJ2-7	-	CASSIRGQGYEQYF
TRBV28	TRBJ1-5	-	CASSLRGGQPQHF
TRBV13	TRBJ2-4	-	CASSLAPKAIQYF
TRBV27	TRBJ1-6	-	CASSFARGNNSPLHF
TRBV27	TRBJ2-7	few	CASSLYPTHYEQYF
TRBV5-4	TRBJ2-1	once	CASSPAGWASYNEQFF
TRBV10-3	TRBJ2-3	-	CAISESGTITDTQYF
TRBV2	TRBJ1-2	-	CASSDGDRVNYGYTF
TRBV15	TRBJ2-5	-	CATSRGAQETQYF
TRBV3-1/TRBV3-2	TRBJ2-6	-	CASSQEVGAAVSGANVLTF
TRBV6-1	TRBJ2-2	few	CASSEQGHSGELFF
TRBV5-1	TRBJ2-5	-	CASSLRVGGQETQYF